Shown below are 32 T cell receptor beta chains from a single sample sequenced in a study of control samples from healthy donors and cancer patients. Method: immunoSEQ multiplex PCR; TCRdb's copy keeps in-frame clones and lacks some. The sample gives fewer than 45,000 clones, around 93% of which show up once; more than 20% is in the top ten. The sample was PBMCs. These receptors were collected from a woman aged 40 to 50 with head and neck cancer.

The genes are TRBV3-1 (or the pseudogene TRBV3-2) and TRBJ1-1, with a possible D match to TRBD1 (5 bases). Germline V gene sequence: CDR1 LGHDT, CDR2 YNNKEL (reference sequence). This CDR3 is 15 amino acids long. Trimming removed 1 base from V and 4 bases from J, with 13 bases in between. This CDR3 is CASSQGSGGGTEAFF. In DNA form, the CDR3 reads TGTGCCAGCAGCCAAGGTAGTGGCGGGGGCACTGAAGCTTTCTTT.

The chain uses TRBV6-5 and TRBJ1-1, with D tentatively TRBD1 (5 bases). The V end was cut by 2 bases, the J end by 5 bases, with 12 bases between. From germline, CDR1 is MNHEY and CDR2 SVGAGI. The CDR3 has 14 amino acids. CDR3 residues: CASSYQEGLTEAFF. The CDR3 DNA is TGTGCCAGCAGTTACCAAGAGGGGTTGACTGAAGCTTTCTTT.

The chain carries TRBV28 and TRBJ2-7; TRBD2 aligns across 9 bases. V lost 5 bases, J lost 3 bases, and 8 bases stayed unmatched. Germline V lookup: CDR1 MDHEN, CDR2 SYDVKM. This CDR3 region has 15 residues. CDR3 sequence reads: CASSIPGLAHYEQYF. In DNA, the CDR3 is TGTGCCAGCAGTATCCCGGGACTAGCCCACTACGAGCAGTACTTC.

This chain joins TRBV18 and TRBJ1-5; D gene unclear. In germline, CDR1 is KGHSH, CDR2 LQKENI. The CDR3 length is 15 residues. Trimming pared 0 bases from V and 3 bases from J, leaving 9 bases between. CDR3 bases: TGTGCCAGCTCACCACCGTTAATATCCAATCAGCCCCAGCATTTT. Translated: CASSPPLISNQPQHF.

This rearrangement joins TRBV28 to TRBJ2-1; no firm D call. V was clipped by 3 bases and J by 5 bases, with 5 bases between them. This CDR3 contains 12 residues. Germline loops: CDR1 MDHEN, CDR2 SYDVKM. CDR3 amino acids: CASSLRDNEQFF. In DNA, the CDR3 is TGTGCCAGCAGTTTGCGAGACAATGAGCAGTTCTTC.

This clone came up a few times. The chain joins TRBV15 to TRBJ2-1; 9 bases map to TRBD2. The germline V gene has CDR1 LNHNV and CDR2 YYDKDF (reference sequence). The V and J ends lost 3 bases and 5 bases, in that order; junction bases with no gene match: 5. The CDR3 covers 15 residues. CDR3: CATSRIAGAHNEQFF. The CDR3 DNA reads TGTGCCACCAGCAGGATAGCGGGAGCTCACAATGAGCAGTTCTTC.

The V gene is TRBV7-3, the J gene TRBJ2-3; possibly TRBD2 for D (6 bases). Germline V gene data show CDR1 as SGHTA and CDR2 as FQGTGA. CDR3 length: 16 amino acids. V was cut by 2 bases and J by 2 bases, with 14 bases left in between. The CDR3 loop reads CASSLGRGSVTDTQYF. The DNA for the CDR3 is TGTGCCAGCAGCTTAGGTCGGGGGAGTGTCACAGATACGCAGTATTTT.

This clone has a single count. CDR3 loop: CASRRTGLDGYTF. The DNA of the CDR3 is TGTGCCAGCCGTAGGACAGGGTTGGATGGCTACACCTTC. This chain connects TRBV6-5 to TRBJ1-2; TRBD1 matches 8 bases. This CDR3 is built from 13 residues. With 8 bases clipped from V and 6 bases from J, the junction kept 8 bases outside the gene matches. Germline-derived CDR1 and CDR2 are MNHEY and SVGAGI.

This chain uses TRBV7-8 with TRBJ1-1; TRBD1 aligns across 9 bases. The germline CDR1 and CDR2 sequences are SGHVS and FQNEAQ. The trim removed 5 bases at V and 0 bases at J, leaving 4 bases unmatched. The CDR3 runs to 15 residues. The CDR3 nucleotides are TGTGCCAGCAGCCTGCGGGACAGGGTGAACACTGAAGCTTTCTTT. Protein: CASSLRDRVNTEAFF.

J is TRBJ2-3 and V is TRBV5-1, with 7 bases matching TRBD2. V was pared by 0 bases and J by 3 bases, with 4 bases of the junction left unmatched. The CDR3 runs to 15 residues. From germline, CDR1 is SGHRS and CDR2 YFSETQ. The CDR3 DNA sequence: TGCGCCAGCAGCTTGGAAGGGAGGGGAACAGATACGCAGTATTTT. Its protein product is CASSLEGRGTDTQYF.

The rearrangement joins TRBV15 to TRBJ1-2, with a possible D match to TRBD1 (5 bases). The V gene's germline CDR1 is LNHNV and CDR2 YYDKDF (reference sequence). With 0 bases removed from V and 6 bases from J, the gap between germline ends came to 14 bases. The CDR3 loop spans 15 amino acids. CDR3 in amino acids: CATSRDWGVRDGYTF. The CDR3 DNA reads as TGTGCCACCAGCAGAGATTGGGGGGTGAGGGATGGCTACACCTTC.

The chain couples TRBV19 to TRBJ2-1; tentatively, D is TRBD2 (6 bases). The V end was cut by 5 bases, the J end by 0 bases, with 11 bases between. The V gene's germline CDR1 is LNHDA and CDR2 SQIVND (reference sequence). The CDR3 loop spans 15 amino acids. The CDR3 sequence is CASSGWEVSYNEQFF. CDR3 coding DNA: TGTGCCAGTAGTGGGTGGGAGGTCTCCTACAATGAGCAGTTCTTC.

The gene calls are TRBV27 and TRBJ2-1; 8 nucleotides align to TRBD1. This CDR3 is 16 amino acids long. Trimming cost V 2 bases and J 5 bases; bases outside gene matches: 8. CDR1 is MNHEY, CDR2 SMNVEV, per germline (reference sequence). The DNA for the CDR3 is TGTGCCAGCAGTTTACCCCTGGGCAGGGGGCACAATGAGCAGTTCTTC. Residues: CASSLPLGRGHNEQFF.

This clone was counted once. The chain has TRBV7-9 and TRBJ2-3; no definite D call. CDR3 size: 15 residues. Trimming shortened V by 7 bases and J by 0 bases, and 14 bases separated the two germline ends. Germline V gene sequence: CDR1 SEHNR, CDR2 FQNEAQ (reference sequence). This chain's CDR3 is CASTSAWASTDTQYF. In nucleotides, the CDR3 is TGTGCCAGCACCTCGGCTTGGGCTAGCACAGATACGCAGTATTTT.

The chain uses TRBV30 and TRBJ1-2; D unclear. Per the germline V gene, CDR1 is GTSNPN and CDR2 is SVGIG (reference sequence). Trimming shortened V by 1 base and J by 10 bases, and 10 bases separated the two germline ends. The CDR3 runs 11 residues. The CDR3, as DNA: TGTGCCTGGAGTGACGGCACCTTCTACACCTTC. Encoded protein: CAWSDGTFYTF.

V is TRBV6-6 and J is TRBJ1-2, with D perhaps TRBD1 (5 bases). Germline V lookup: CDR1 MNHNY, CDR2 SVGAGI (reference sequence). The length of the CDR3 is 19 residues. Trimming took off 5 bases at V and 2 bases at J, with 27 bases between the two ends. This chain's CDR3 is CASSPRGRLGLRLNYGYTF. The CDR3 nucleotides are TGTGCCAGCAGTCCTCGGGGACGTTTGGGGCTACGCCTCAACTATGGCTACACCTTC.

This rearrangement joins TRBV5-4 to TRBJ2-7; D not certain. V was trimmed by 4 bases and J by 4 bases, leaving 9 bases between them. The CDR3 is 12 amino acids. CDR1 and CDR2 from the germline V gene are SGHNT and YYREEE (reference sequence). The CDR3 DNA sequence: TGTGCCAGCAGCATCTTGAATTACGAGCAGTACTTC. It translates to CASSILNYEQYF.

The chain joins TRBV28 to TRBJ1-5, with 11 bases aligning to TRBD1. The CDR3 length is 15 residues. Germline V lookup: CDR1 MDHEN, CDR2 SYDVKM. V trimming: 4 bases; J trimming: 8 bases; junction bases outside the gene matches: 7. This chain's CDR3 is CASSSTGTGGEPQHF. The CDR3 nucleotides are TGTGCCAGCAGTTCTACCGGGACAGGGGGAGAGCCCCAGCATTTT.

The chain combines TRBV30 with TRBJ1-1; 8 nucleotides match TRBD1. CDR3 length equals 14 residues. Germline V gene lookup returns CDR1 GTSNPN and CDR2 SVGIG (reference sequence). The J segment lost 6 bases and the V segment lost 1 base, leaving 7 bases of the junction unmatched. CDR3 nucleotide sequence: TGTGCCTGGAGTGCCGGACAGGGTTTTGCTGAAGCTTTCTTT. This translates into CAWSAGQGFAEAFF.

The chain links TRBV29-1 to TRBJ2-5; the D is unclear. The germline CDR1 and CDR2 sequences are SQVTM and ANQGSEA. This CDR3 has 13 amino acids. The germline V and J ends were trimmed by 4 bases and 2 bases, with 11 bases remaining between them. The CDR3 DNA follows: TGCAGCGTTGCCAGTGTGAGTCAAGAGACCCAGTACTTC. This translates into CSVASVSQETQYF.

V is TRBV30 and J is TRBJ2-5; D ambiguous. There are 13 residues in the CDR3. Germline values: CDR1 GTSNPN, CDR2 SVGIG (reference sequence). Trimming took off 0 bases at V and 1 base at J, with 6 bases between the two ends. The CDR3 region has the DNA TGTGCCTGGAGTGTGGGAAGCCAAGAGACCCAGTACTTC. Protein sequence: CAWSVGSQETQYF.

The V gene is TRBV6-4, the J gene TRBJ2-1; TRBD2 is a possible D gene (6 bases). Germline loops: CDR1 MRHNA, CDR2 SNTAGT. CDR3 length equals 15 residues. V was clipped by 0 bases and J by 7 bases, with 13 bases between them. CDR3 residues: CASSDSNGGSNEQFF. CDR3 DNA: TGTGCCAGCAGTGACTCGAACGGGGGAAGTAATGAGCAGTTCTTC.

The rearrangement joins TRBV5-1 to TRBJ2-7; tentatively, D is TRBD1 (9 bases). CDR3 length: 16 amino acids. CDR1 and CDR2 from the germline V gene are SGHRS and YFSETQ. V was cut by 4 bases and J by 2 bases, with 19 bases left in between. The CDR3 nucleotides are TGCGCCAGCAGCCCGGGGGGGGGACAGGGTCCCTACGAGCAGTACTTC. Its translation is CASSPGGGQGPYEQYF. The variable domain in full, with the rest retrieved from reference TRBV5-1 and TRBJ2-7, is KAGVTQTPRYLIKTRGQQVTLSCSPISGHRSVSWYQQTPGQGLQFLFEYFSETQRNKGNFPGRFSGRQFSNSRSEMNVSTLELGDSALYLCASSPGGGQGPYEQYFGPGTRLTVT.

This clone was detected only once. This chain links TRBV10-3 with TRBJ2-3; D possibly corresponds to TRBD1 (6 bases). CDR3 size: 14 residues. V was trimmed by 10 bases and J by 0 bases, leaving 14 bases between them. Germline V lookup: CDR1 ENHRY, CDR2 SYGVKD. This CDR3 is CATEMGASTDTQYF. The DNA for the CDR3 is TGTGCCACCGAAATGGGGGCTAGCACAGATACGCAGTATTTT.

The rearrangement joins TRBV9 to TRBJ1-5, with no clear D. The CDR3 totals 15 residues. The germline CDR1 and CDR2 sequences are SGDLS and YYNGEE. Trimming left V 4 bases short and J 0 bases short, with 11 bases between. The CDR3 region is CASSHGVFSNQPQHF. The CDR3 DNA is TGTGCCAGCAGCCACGGAGTATTTAGCAATCAGCCCCAGCATTTT. Full variable domain (missing parts from reference TRBV9 and TRBJ1-5): DSGVTQTPKHLITATGQRVTLRCSPRSGDLSVYWYQQSLDQGLQFLIQYYNGEERAKGNILERFSAQQFPDLHSELNLSSLELGDSALYFCASSHGVFSNQPQHFGDGTRLSIL.

The chain couples TRBV19 to TRBJ2-2; D remains unclear. This CDR3 region has 14 residues. Germline V gene data show CDR1 as LNHDA and CDR2 as SQIVND (reference sequence). Trimming removed 3 bases from V and 9 bases from J, with 14 bases in between. CDR3 in amino acids: CASSIPEKARELFF. The CDR3 region has the DNA TGTGCCAGTAGTATCCCGGAGAAGGCCCGGGAGCTGTTTTTT.

The V call is TRBV28, the J call TRBJ1-5; D is perhaps TRBD1 (6 bases). The CDR3 contains 13 residues. Germline V CDR1 and CDR2: MDHEN, SYDVKM. V shed 5 bases and J shed 7 bases, with 12 bases lying between them. The CDR3 loop reads CASSTGTGQPQHF. CDR3 nucleotide sequence: TGTGCCAGCAGTACAGGGACGGGACAGCCCCAGCATTTT.

This rearrangement joins TRBV3-1 (or the pseudogene TRBV3-2) to TRBJ1-2; D not resolved. Trimming removed 4 bases from V and 3 bases from J, with 9 bases in between. The germline V gene encodes CDR1 LGHDT and CDR2 YNNKEL (reference sequence). CDR3 length equals 13 residues. The CDR3 reads CASSRGGYYGYTF. Here the CDR3 DNA reads TGTGCCAGCAGCCGAGGAGGATACTATGGCTACACCTTC.

This chain connects TRBV4-1 to TRBJ2-7, with TRBD1 matching over 8 bases. The germline gives CDR1 MGHRA, CDR2 YSYEKL. V gave up 0 bases and J gave up 1 base; unmatched junction bases: 5. The CDR3 is 16 amino acids. The CDR3 region is CASSQDPGGASYEQYF. CDR3 DNA: TGCGCCAGCAGCCAAGATCCAGGGGGCGCGTCCTACGAGCAGTACTTC.

The genes are TRBV13 and TRBJ2-3; no firm D call. This CDR3 region has 14 residues. The germline V and J ends were trimmed by 5 bases and 3 bases, with 12 bases remaining between them. Germline V lookup: CDR1 PRHDT, CDR2 FYEKMQ (reference sequence). The CDR3 bases are TGTGCCAGCAGCCAGGACGTAAGAACAGATACGCAGTATTTT. Protein sequence: CASSQDVRTDTQYF.

This clone was counted a single time. V is TRBV6-5 and J is TRBJ2-7, with D maybe TRBD1 (6 bases). CDR3 length equals 10 residues. Trimming took off 8 bases at V and 13 bases at J, with 15 bases between the two ends. Germline lookup yields CDR1 MNHEY and CDR2 SVGAGI. This chain's CDR3 is CASRRQEAYF. In nucleotides, the CDR3 is TGTGCCAGCCGCAGACAGGAGGCCTACTTC.

J is TRBJ2-2 and V is TRBV5-1, with TRBD2 matching over 7 bases. Germline V gives CDR1 SGHRS, CDR2 YFSETQ. CDR3 length equals 16 residues. Trimming took 1 base from V and 4 from J; bases not matched to a gene: 7. The CDR3 loop reads CASSLPGGGITGELFF. CDR3 nucleotide sequence: TGCGCCAGCAGCTTGCCGGGAGGTGGGATCACCGGGGAGCTGTTTTTT.